The 9 T cell receptor beta chains below all came from one sample that was sequenced in a study of T-cell memory formation after mild COVID-19. TCRdb independently ran MiXCR on the 5' RACE reads; one entry per CDR3 protein. The sample lists 120,000 or so distinct CDR3 sequences, approximately 17% occurring once. Material for sequencing was PBMCs or a T cell subset sorted from them (not recorded which). The receptor source for this set is a man in his late teens or twenties who had mild COVID-19 (a few samples of this study predate the infection). Cell type and time point are not known.

This clonotype was detected only a few times. The gene calls are TRBV7-9 and TRBJ2-3; TRBD1 might be the D (5 bases). The CDR3 is made up of 15 amino acids. Trimming removed 1 base from V and 4 bases from J, with 12 bases in between. Germline CDR1 is SEHNR and CDR2 is FQNEAQ (reference sequence). CDR3 nucleotides: TGTGCCAGCAGCTTAGTCCAGGGAAAGGCAGATACGCAGTATTTT. Its translation is CASSLVQGKADTQYF. Variable domain in full (rest from reference TRBV7-9 and TRBJ2-3): DTGVSQNPRHKITKRGQNVTFRCDPISEHNRLYWYRQTLGQGPEFLTYFQNEAQLEKSRLLSDRFSAERPKGSFSTLEIQRTEQGDSAMYLCASSLVQGKADTQYFGPGTRLTVL.

The chain joins TRBV30 to TRBJ2-4; TRBD1 matches at 8 bases. This CDR3 is 15 amino acids long. The junction had 9 bases not matched to a gene; V was cut back by 3 bases and J by 5 bases. Looked up from germline, CDR1 is GTSNPN and CDR2 is SVGIG (reference sequence). CDR3 amino acids: CAWSPRGRGENIQYF. CDR3 in DNA: TGTGCCTGGAGCCCCAGGGGGCGCGGAGAAAACATTCAGTACTTC. Using reference TRBV30 and TRBJ2-4 for the parts outside the CDR3, the full variable domain is SQTIHQWPATLVQPVGSPLSLECTVEGTSNPNLYWYRQAAGRGLQLLFYSVGIGQISSEVPQNLSASRPQDRQFILSSKKLLLSDSGFYLCAWSPRGRGENIQYFGAGTRLSVL.

This clonotype occurred a few times. J is TRBJ2-7 and V is TRBV5-5; weak D call: TRBD2 (7 bases). CDR3 length: 14 residues. Germline CDR1 is SGHKS and CDR2 is YYEKEE (reference sequence). The V end was cut by 1 base, the J end by 6 bases, with 14 bases between. The CDR3 here is CASSLWGGSGEQYV. In DNA form, the CDR3 reads TGTGCCAGCAGCTTGTGGGGGGGCTCGGGCGAGCAGTACGTC.

The chain links TRBV6-2 or TRBV6-3 to TRBJ2-5; D possibly corresponds to TRBD1 (6 bases). Germline CDR1 and CDR2: MNHEY and SVGEGT. V lost 5 bases to trimming and J lost 1 base, with 20 bases between them. The length of the CDR3 is 17 residues. The CDR3 DNA reads TGTGCCAGCAGTCCAACTAGGACAGCGAAGGCCCAAGAGACCCAGTACTTC. Its protein is CASSPTRTAKAQETQYF.

The chain couples TRBV3-1 to TRBJ2-3, with D possibly being TRBD1 (5 bases). The V and J ends lost 3 bases and 2 bases respectively, with 9 bases between them. In germline, CDR1 is LGHDT, CDR2 YNNKEL (reference sequence). This CDR3 comprises 14 residues. The CDR3 reads CASSHSGFTDTQYF. CDR3 in DNA: TGTGCCAGCAGCCATTCAGGGTTCACAGATACGCAGTATTTT.

This clonotype was picked up a small number of times. The gene calls are TRBV29-1 and TRBJ2-1; no clear D gene. The CDR3 totals 14 residues. Trimming left V 6 bases short and J 1 base short, with 13 bases between. The germline V gene encodes CDR1 SQVTM and CDR2 ANQGSEA. The CDR3 coding sequence is TGCAGCGTGGCCCGGATAGGGTCCTACAATGAGCAGTTCTTC. It encodes CSVARIGSYNEQFF.

J is TRBJ2-7 and V is TRBV4-3, with TRBD2 identical over 13 bases. This CDR3 region has 15 residues. After removal of 6 bases from V and 2 bases from J, the junction contained 4 bases not matched to a gene. Germline V gene lookup returns CDR1 LGHNA and CDR2 YSLEER. The CDR3 DNA is TGCGCCAGCAGTCAAACTAGCGGGGGGGCCTACGAGCAGTACTTC. Protein sequence: CASSQTSGGAYEQYF.

Only a few counts were recorded for this clonotype. The chain uses TRBV12-3 or TRBV12-4 and TRBJ1-5, with D possibly TRBD1 on 5 matching bases. The CDR3 is 15 amino acids. Trimming removed 5 bases from V and 1 base from J, with 12 bases in between. In DNA form, the CDR3 reads TGTGCCAGCAGTCCGGGGGGGGTGAGCAATCAGCCCCAGCATTTT. The encoded protein is CASSPGGVSNQPQHF.

The V and J genes are TRBV2 and TRBJ1-2; maybe TRBD1 (6 bases). Germline V lookup: CDR1 SNHLY, CDR2 FYNNEI. The V end lost 2 bases, the J end lost 4 bases, and 14 bases lay between the germline ends. This CDR3 comprises 15 residues. The CDR3 DNA is TGTGCCAGCAGTGAATTTAAGGGACACCCCTATGGCTACACCTTC. It specifies CASSEFKGHPYGYTF.